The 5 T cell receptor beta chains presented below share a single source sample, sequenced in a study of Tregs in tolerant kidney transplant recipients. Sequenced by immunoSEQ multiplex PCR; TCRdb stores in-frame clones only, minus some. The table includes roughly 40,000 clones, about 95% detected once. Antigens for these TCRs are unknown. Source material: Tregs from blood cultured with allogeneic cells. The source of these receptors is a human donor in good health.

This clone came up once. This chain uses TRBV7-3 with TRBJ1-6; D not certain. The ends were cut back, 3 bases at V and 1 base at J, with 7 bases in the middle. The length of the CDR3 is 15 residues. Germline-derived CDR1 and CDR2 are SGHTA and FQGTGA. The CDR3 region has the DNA TGTGCCAGCAGCTTTGGGAGTTCCTATAATTCACCCCTCCACTTT. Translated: CASSFGSSYNSPLHF.

The DNA for the CDR3 is TGTGCCAGCAGCAAAAATCGCCCCGCCGACGAACTGTTTTTT. Translating gives CASSKNRPADELFF. This chain uses TRBV2 with TRBJ1-4; D gene ambiguous. With 6 bases removed from V and 12 bases from J, the gap between germline ends came to 20 bases. CDR3 length equals 14 residues. Looked up from germline, CDR1 is SNHLY and CDR2 is FYNNEI.

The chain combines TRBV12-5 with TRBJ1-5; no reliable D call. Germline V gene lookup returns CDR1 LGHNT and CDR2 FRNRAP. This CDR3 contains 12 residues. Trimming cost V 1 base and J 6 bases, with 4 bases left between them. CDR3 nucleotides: TGTGCTAGTGGTTTGGCGGGTCAGCCCCAGCATTTT. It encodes CASGLAGQPQHF.

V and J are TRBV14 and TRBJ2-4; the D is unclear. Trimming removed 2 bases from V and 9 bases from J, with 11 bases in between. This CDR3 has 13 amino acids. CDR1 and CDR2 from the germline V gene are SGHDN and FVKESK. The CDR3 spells CASSQLDRPIQYF. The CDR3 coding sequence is TGTGCCAGCAGCCAACTGGACCGCCCCATTCAGTACTTC.

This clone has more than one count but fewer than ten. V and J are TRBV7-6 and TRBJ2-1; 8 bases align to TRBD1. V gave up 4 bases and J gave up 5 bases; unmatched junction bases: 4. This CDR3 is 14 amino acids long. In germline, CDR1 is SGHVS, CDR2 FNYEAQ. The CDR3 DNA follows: TGTGCCAGCAGCTCAAGGACAGGGAACAATGAGCAGTTCTTC. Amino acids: CASSSRTGNNEQFF.